This T cell receptor beta chain emerged from a study of graft-versus-host responses after intestinal transplantation. Study information: Transplants given to recipients were multivisceral, liver-intestinal, or isolated intestinal. Induction with anti-thymocyte globulin, then tacrolimus and steroids for roughly three years, was given to all recipients.

V was clipped by 3 bases and J by 4 bases; unmatched bases: 4. Germline V gene lookup returns CDR1 MDHEN and CDR2 SYDVKM. The CDR3 spans 15 residues. The assay was immunoSEQ multiplex PCR, and TCRdb's table has in-frame clones only and misses some. The sample consists of fewer than 120,000 clones, around 93% of them appearing once. Overall study results and limits: Recipient marrow contained GvH clones, some of which appeared first in ileum or blood. Some patients had graft-donor T cell macrochimerism, and their allografts showed high graft-versus-host to host-versus-graft clonal ratios.

This clone was detected only once. What it binds is not known. J is TRBJ1-1 and V is TRBV28, with 11 bases that match TRBD1. The source was unstimulated CD8+ T cells sorted from spleen or lymph node cells, collected before intestinal transplant. The source of this sequence is a human donor who received an intestinal transplant. CDR3 sequence reads: CASSFRTGGTTEAFF. DNA of the CDR3: TGTGCCAGCAGTTTTAGGACAGGGGGCACCACTGAAGCTTTCTTT.